This is a list of T cell receptor beta chains from one sample in a study of PD-L1 blockade in urothelial cancer. Sequenced by immunoSEQ multiplex PCR; TCRdb stores in-frame clones only, minus some. The sample lists some 41,000 clones, approximately 88% occurring once. The sample consisted of PBMCs, taken around atezolizumab (anti-PD-L1) treatment. Receptor source: a man older than 75 with urothelial cancer. CDR3s include the opening cysteine and the closing phenylalanine or tryptophan. The D gene is left open where the match is weak. Rows give clone size only sometimes, using once, few, many, or a class for an expanded clone.

d_call: -; v_call: TRBV4-3; j_call: TRBJ2-1; clone_size: -; cdr3_nt: TGCGCCAGCAGCCAAGGAGGACCGACAGGAAGCCCCTACAATGAGCAGTTCTTC; cdr3_aa: CASSQGGPTGSPYNEQFF
d_call: TRBD1; v_call: TRBV19; j_call: TRBJ2-1; clone_size: -; cdr3_nt: TGTGCCAGTAGTAAGGGACAGGCCTACAATGAGCAGTTCTTC; cdr3_aa: CASSKGQAYNEQFF
d_call: -; v_call: TRBV4-2; j_call: TRBJ1-1; clone_size: -; cdr3_nt: TGTGCCAGCAGCCAAGATTTTGGGCAAACTGAAGCTTTCTTT; cdr3_aa: CASSQDFGQTEAFF
d_call: TRBD2; v_call: TRBV7-2; j_call: TRBJ2-7; clone_size: -; cdr3_nt: TGTGCCAGCAGCTCAGGACTAGTTTCCGAGCAGTACTTC; cdr3_aa: CASSSGLVSEQYF
d_call: TRBD2; v_call: TRBV18; j_call: TRBJ2-3; clone_size: -; cdr3_nt: TGTGCCAGCTCACGGCTAGCGGGAGTGTTAGATACGCAGTATTTT; cdr3_aa: CASSRLAGVLDTQYF
d_call: -; v_call: TRBV7-2; j_call: TRBJ2-2; clone_size: -; cdr3_nt: TGTGCCAGCAAAATTCGGATGGGCGCCGGTACCGGGGAGCTGTTTTTT; cdr3_aa: CASKIRMGAGTGELFF
d_call: -; v_call: TRBV4-3; j_call: TRBJ1-1; clone_size: -; cdr3_nt: TGCGCCAGCAGCCCAGGGTTGGGCACTGAAGCTTTCTTT; cdr3_aa: CASSPGLGTEAFF
d_call: TRBD2; v_call: TRBV28; j_call: TRBJ2-7; clone_size: -; cdr3_nt: TGTGCCAGCAGTTTACTAGCGGGATCGTACGAGCAGTACTTC; cdr3_aa: CASSLLAGSYEQYF
d_call: TRBD2; v_call: TRBV6-5; j_call: TRBJ2-7; clone_size: -; cdr3_nt: TGTGCCAGCAGTTACTCGGCTAGCGGCTCCTACGAGCAGTACTTC; cdr3_aa: CASSYSASGSYEQYF
d_call: TRBD1; v_call: TRBV18; j_call: TRBJ1-3; clone_size: -; cdr3_nt: TGTGCCAGCTCACGGTGGACAGGGGGCCACTCTGGAAACACCATATATTTT; cdr3_aa: CASSRWTGGHSGNTIYF
d_call: -; v_call: TRBV7-2; j_call: TRBJ2-7; clone_size: -; cdr3_nt: TGTGCCAGCAGCGGGGGGGCCATGAGCTCCTACGAGCAGTACTTC; cdr3_aa: CASSGGAMSSYEQYF
d_call: TRBD1; v_call: TRBV5-4; j_call: TRBJ1-3; clone_size: -; cdr3_nt: TGTGCCAGCAGCTACCCGGGACAGACGGGAAACACCATATATTTT; cdr3_aa: CASSYPGQTGNTIYF
d_call: TRBD1; v_call: TRBV10-3; j_call: TRBJ1-3; clone_size: -; cdr3_nt: TGTGCCATCAGAACCGGGACAGGGGTAGGAAACACCATATATTTT; cdr3_aa: CAIRTGTGVGNTIYF
d_call: TRBD1; v_call: TRBV5-1; j_call: TRBJ2-2; clone_size: -; cdr3_nt: TGCGCCAGCAGCGCCCGACAGGGAACCACCGGGGAGCTGTTTTTT; cdr3_aa: CASSARQGTTGELFF
d_call: TRBD1; v_call: TRBV15; j_call: TRBJ2-3; clone_size: -; cdr3_nt: TGTGCCACCAGCAGACCACAGGGGGCTACAGATACGCAGTATTTT; cdr3_aa: CATSRPQGATDTQYF
d_call: -; v_call: TRBV30; j_call: TRBJ1-1; clone_size: -; cdr3_nt: TGTGCCTGGGGGGGGTGGAACACTGAAGCTTTCTTT; cdr3_aa: CAWGGWNTEAFF
d_call: -; v_call: TRBV30; j_call: TRBJ1-2; clone_size: -; cdr3_nt: TGTGCCTGGCAGGGCGGGGACTATGGCTACACCTTC; cdr3_aa: CAWQGGDYGYTF
d_call: TRBD1; v_call: TRBV5-4; j_call: TRBJ1-2; clone_size: -; cdr3_nt: TGTGCCAGCAGCCCCGGACAGGGGGCGATTGGCTACACCTTC; cdr3_aa: CASSPGQGAIGYTF
d_call: -; v_call: TRBV30; j_call: TRBJ1-1; clone_size: -; cdr3_nt: TGTGCCTGGAGTGACATGAACACTGAAGCTTTCTTT; cdr3_aa: CAWSDMNTEAFF
d_call: TRBD1; v_call: TRBV11-1; j_call: TRBJ1-1; clone_size: once; cdr3_nt: TGTGCCAGCTCATCCCAGAACAGGGGAGAAGCTTTCTTT; cdr3_aa: CASSSQNRGEAFF
d_call: TRBD1; v_call: TRBV7-2; j_call: TRBJ1-5; clone_size: -; cdr3_nt: TGTGCCAGCAGCTATGACAGGGGCGGGGGACAGCCCCAGCATTTT; cdr3_aa: CASSYDRGGGQPQHF
d_call: -; v_call: TRBV7-9; j_call: TRBJ2-1; clone_size: -; cdr3_nt: TGTGCCGCCCGGGATACGTACAATGAGCAGTTCTTC; cdr3_aa: CAARDTYNEQFF
d_call: TRBD2; v_call: TRBV27; j_call: TRBJ2-7; clone_size: -; cdr3_nt: TGTGCCAGCAGTTCCTCCGGGACTAGCACCGACTACGAGCAGTACTTC; cdr3_aa: CASSSSGTSTDYEQYF
d_call: TRBD2; v_call: TRBV4-1; j_call: TRBJ2-1; clone_size: -; cdr3_nt: TGCGCCAGCAGCCAAGATGGAGCTAGCGGGAGAGGTTACAATGAGCAGTTCTTC; cdr3_aa: CASSQDGASGRGYNEQFF
d_call: TRBD2; v_call: TRBV5-1; j_call: TRBJ2-2; clone_size: -; cdr3_nt: TGCGCCAGCAGCTTGGTTTCTAGCGGGAGGGCCGGCACCGGGGAGCTGTTTTTT; cdr3_aa: CASSLVSSGRAGTGELFF
d_call: -; v_call: TRBV7-2; j_call: TRBJ1-5; clone_size: once; cdr3_nt: TGTGCCAGCAGCTTCGCAGGGAGCAATCAGCCCCAGCATTTT; cdr3_aa: CASSFAGSNQPQHF
d_call: TRBD1; v_call: TRBV27; j_call: TRBJ2-2; clone_size: -; cdr3_nt: TGTGCCAGCAGTTTTTTAAGGACAGGGGGCGTAAACACCGGGGAGCTGTTTTTT; cdr3_aa: CASSFLRTGGVNTGELFF
d_call: -; v_call: TRBV5-1; j_call: TRBJ2-7; clone_size: -; cdr3_nt: TGCGCCAGCCGGGGGACAGCCTACGAGCAGTACTTC; cdr3_aa: CASRGTAYEQYF
d_call: TRBD1; v_call: TRBV7-9; j_call: TRBJ2-5; clone_size: few; cdr3_nt: TGTGCCAGCAGCCAGGGGACAGGGGAGAGGGAAGAGACCCAGTACTTC; cdr3_aa: CASSQGTGEREETQYF
d_call: TRBD2; v_call: TRBV5-4; j_call: TRBJ2-1; clone_size: -; cdr3_nt: TGTGCCAGCAGCTTGGTTAGGGGGACTAGTACGGATGAGCAGTTCTTC; cdr3_aa: CASSLVRGTSTDEQFF
d_call: -; v_call: TRBV5-1; j_call: TRBJ2-1; clone_size: -; cdr3_nt: TGCGCCAGCAGCTCGACTGCTAGCTCCTACAATGAGCAGTTCTTC; cdr3_aa: CASSSTASSYNEQFF
d_call: -; v_call: TRBV4-2; j_call: TRBJ2-1; clone_size: -; cdr3_nt: TGTGCCAGCAGCCAAGCCTCGGGACAATCCTACAATGAGCAGTTCTTC; cdr3_aa: CASSQASGQSYNEQFF
d_call: TRBD1; v_call: TRBV5-4; j_call: TRBJ2-7; clone_size: -; cdr3_nt: TGTGCCAGCAGCTGGGACAGGGGATCCTACGAGCAGTACTTC; cdr3_aa: CASSWDRGSYEQYF
d_call: -; v_call: TRBV19; j_call: TRBJ2-1; clone_size: -; cdr3_nt: TGTGCCAGTAGCCGCGAGGCAGGTAGGGGGAATGAGCAGTTCTTC; cdr3_aa: CASSREAGRGNEQFF
d_call: TRBD2; v_call: TRBV9; j_call: TRBJ2-7; clone_size: -; cdr3_nt: TGTGCCAGCAGCGTAGGTGTTAGCGGGACCCCACTTCGGGAGCAGTACTTC; cdr3_aa: CASSVGVSGTPLREQYF
d_call: TRBD2; v_call: TRBV6-6; j_call: TRBJ2-3; clone_size: -; cdr3_nt: TGTGCCAGCAATCCTAGCGGGGCCCGCACAGATACGCAGTATTTT; cdr3_aa: CASNPSGARTDTQYF
d_call: -; v_call: TRBV2; j_call: TRBJ2-3; clone_size: -; cdr3_nt: TGTGCCAGTCACAGGACCTCCCTAGGGGCAGATACGCAGTATTTT; cdr3_aa: CASHRTSLGADTQYF
d_call: -; v_call: TRBV7-9; j_call: TRBJ2-5; clone_size: -; cdr3_nt: TGTGCCAGCAGCTTAATTCAGGGAGAGACCCAGTACTTC; cdr3_aa: CASSLIQGETQYF
d_call: -; v_call: TRBV28; j_call: TRBJ2-1; clone_size: -; cdr3_nt: TGTGCCAGCAGGACAACAAGGGGATTCTCCTACAATGAGCAGTTCTTC; cdr3_aa: CASRTTRGFSYNEQFF
d_call: -; v_call: TRBV5-1; j_call: TRBJ2-2; clone_size: few; cdr3_nt: TGCGCCAGCAGCCAGGGACATACAACCGGGGAGCTGTTTTTT; cdr3_aa: CASSQGHTTGELFF
d_call: TRBD1; v_call: TRBV19; j_call: TRBJ1-1; clone_size: -; cdr3_nt: TGTGCCAGTAGTATTGGACAGGGGATATCGAACACTGAAGCTTTCTTT; cdr3_aa: CASSIGQGISNTEAFF
d_call: TRBD2; v_call: TRBV10-3; j_call: TRBJ2-1; clone_size: -; cdr3_nt: TGTGCCATCCGAAGGACTAGCGGGATCTATGAGCAGTTCTTC; cdr3_aa: CAIRRTSGIYEQFF
d_call: -; v_call: TRBV29-1; j_call: TRBJ1-1; clone_size: -; cdr3_nt: TGCAGCATGGTAATGGGGGCGAGGAACACTGAAGCTTTCTTT; cdr3_aa: CSMVMGARNTEAFF
d_call: -; v_call: TRBV28; j_call: TRBJ2-1; clone_size: -; cdr3_nt: TGTGCCAGCAGCAACCAGGGAGGGGGCTACAATGAGCAGTTCTTC; cdr3_aa: CASSNQGGGYNEQFF
d_call: -; v_call: TRBV7-9; j_call: TRBJ1-3; clone_size: -; cdr3_nt: TGTGCCAGCTTAGAAGGGGTCTCTGGAAACACCATATATTTT; cdr3_aa: CASLEGVSGNTIYF
d_call: TRBD2; v_call: TRBV15; j_call: TRBJ2-5; clone_size: -; cdr3_nt: TGTGCCACCAGCTCCAGCGGGGCCCTTAAAGAGACCCAGTACTTC; cdr3_aa: CATSSSGALKETQYF
d_call: TRBD2; v_call: TRBV10-3; j_call: TRBJ2-7; clone_size: once; cdr3_nt: TGTGCCATCAGTGATCCTACTAGCGGATCTGGCGAGCAGTACTTC; cdr3_aa: CAISDPTSGSGEQYF
d_call: TRBD2; v_call: TRBV6-1; j_call: TRBJ2-3; clone_size: -; cdr3_nt: TGTGCCAGCAGTCGGGGAGGGATTACAGATACGCAGTATTTT; cdr3_aa: CASSRGGITDTQYF
d_call: TRBD1; v_call: TRBV6-6; j_call: TRBJ1-5; clone_size: -; cdr3_nt: TGTGCCAGCAGTACCACAGGGGATCAGCCCCAGCATTTT; cdr3_aa: CASSTTGDQPQHF
d_call: TRBD2; v_call: TRBV5-4; j_call: TRBJ2-7; clone_size: -; cdr3_nt: TGTGCCAGCAGCTCCTTGTCCGCGGGAGGGCTTTCCGAGCAGTACTTC; cdr3_aa: CASSSLSAGGLSEQYF
d_call: -; v_call: TRBV5-4; j_call: TRBJ2-1; clone_size: -; cdr3_nt: TGTGCCAGCAGCCTCCCAGAGAAGCGAAGGAGTGGTGAGCAGTTCTTC; cdr3_aa: CASSLPEKRRSGEQFF
d_call: TRBD1; v_call: TRBV5-1; j_call: TRBJ2-7; clone_size: few; cdr3_nt: TGCGCCAGCAGCCCCCCGGGACAGGGGTACGAGCAGTACTTC; cdr3_aa: CASSPPGQGYEQYF